Listed below are T cell receptor beta chains from one sample, sequenced in a study of cytomegalovirus exposure and HLA in healthy donors. Data came from immunoSEQ multiplex PCR; TCRdb stores just in-frame clones and leaves some out. This repertoire shows some 130,000 clones, about 68% found once; its top ten account for roughly 1.7%. The source material was PBMCs. These TCRs come from a human donor in good health. CDR3s include the opening cysteine and the closing phenylalanine or tryptophan. D genes are given only for firm matches. Clone size is given for some rows only: seen once, a few or many times, or a class if the clone is expanded.

J	size	D	V	DNA	CDR3
TRBJ1-1	few	-	TRBV7-3	TGTGCCAGCAGCCGGACGGGGGGAACTGAAGCTTTCTTT	CASSRTGGTEAFF
TRBJ2-7	-	TRBD2	TRBV9	TGTGCCAGCAGCGTAGGCGGAGCGGGGTTCTCCTACGAGCAGTACTTC	CASSVGGAGFSYEQYF
TRBJ1-1	-	-	TRBV18	TGTGCCAGCTCACCCTCAGGAGGGCGGTGGAACACTGAAGCTTTCTTT	CASSPSGGRWNTEAFF
TRBJ2-7	-	TRBD1	TRBV5-1	TGCGCCAGCAACCTCGGGACAGGGGGCCACGAGCAGTACTTC	CASNLGTGGHEQYF
TRBJ2-2	-	-	TRBV9	TGTGCCAGCAGCGTATCGGGAGACCCCACCGGGGAGCTGTTTTTT	CASSVSGDPTGELFF
TRBJ2-1	-	TRBD1	TRBV11-3	TGTGCCAGCAGGGACGGGACAGGGGGCTCGAAGCAGTTCTTC	CASRDGTGGSKQFF
TRBJ1-3	-	-	TRBV21-1	TGTGCCAGCATCCGAAGCAGGGGAGTGGGTGGAAACACCATATATTTT	CASIRSRGVGGNTIYF
TRBJ2-2	-	-	TRBV15	TGTGCCACCAGCAGAGATGCCACTAGCTTAGCCGGGGAGCTGTTTTTT	CATSRDATSLAGELFF
TRBJ2-7	-	-	TRBV11-2	TGTGCCAGCAGCTCATCTCGGGTTGCCACCTACGAGCAGTACTTC	CASSSSRVATYEQYF
TRBJ2-7	-	TRBD1	TRBV6-1	TGTGCCAGCAGTATGGGGACAGCTTCCTACGAGCAGTACTTC	CASSMGTASYEQYF
TRBJ2-1	-	-	TRBV28	TGTGCCAGCAGTCGCCCCCTAGGGGGGGATTACAATGAGCAGTTCTTC	CASSRPLGGDYNEQFF
TRBJ1-4	-	TRBD1	TRBV5-8	TGTGCCAGCAGCTTGGGGACAGGGGCTAATGAAAAACTGTTTTTT	CASSLGTGANEKLFF
TRBJ1-5	once	TRBD1	TRBV10-3	TGTGCCATCGGCCGGGCGGACAGGGGAAGTCTGCCCCAGCATTTT	CAIGRADRGSLPQHF
TRBJ2-5	-	-	TRBV5-1	TGCGCCAGCAGCCCGACTAGCCAAGAGACCCAGTACTTC	CASSPTSQETQYF
TRBJ2-1	few	TRBD2	TRBV2	TGTGCCAGCAGGAGCGGGAGTAGGGGGGGCTCCTACAATGAGCAGTTCTTC	CASRSGSRGGSYNEQFF
TRBJ2-1	once	-	TRBV18	TGTGCCAGCTCACGCGAGAATGAGCAGTTCTTC	CASSRENEQFF
TRBJ1-5	-	-	TRBV27	TGTGCCAGCAAAAAAGGAGGGTGGGGTCAGCCCCAGCATTTT	CASKKGGWGQPQHF
TRBJ1-1	-	-	TRBV5-1	TGCGCCAGCAGATCCGTACAGGGAAGGACTGAAGCTTTCTTT	CASRSVQGRTEAFF
TRBJ1-1	-	-	TRBV4-3	TGCGCCAGCAGCCAGGGGCCGAACACTGAAGCTTTCTTT	CASSQGPNTEAFF
TRBJ2-2	-	TRBD1	TRBV7-2	TGTGCCAGCAGCTTCGTAACAGGGGTAACCGGGGAGCTGTTTTTT	CASSFVTGVTGELFF
TRBJ2-2	-	-	TRBV11-3	TGTGCCAGCAGCTTATTTCTGGCGGGTAACACCGGGGAGCTGTTTTTT	CASSLFLAGNTGELFF
TRBJ1-3	-	TRBD1	TRBV28	TGTGCCAGCAGGCCCGGGACAGGGGCCTCGGGCACCATATATTTT	CASRPGTGASGTIYF
TRBJ2-4	-	TRBD2	TRBV7-9	TGTGCCAGCAGCTTCTACGGACTAGCGGGAGGGCCGGGAAACATTCAGTACTTC	CASSFYGLAGGPGNIQYF
TRBJ2-4	-	-	TRBV28	TGTGCCAGCTGCGGCAGTAACAAAAACATTCAGTACTTC	CASCGSNKNIQYF
TRBJ2-1	-	TRBD2	TRBV9	TGTGCCAGCAGCGTGACTAGCAGGGATGAGCAGTTCTTC	CASSVTSRDEQFF
TRBJ2-3	-	-	TRBV9	TGTGCCAGCAGCGTAGGGGCCCTCGGCACAGATACGCAGTATTTT	CASSVGALGTDTQYF
TRBJ1-2	-	-	TRBV6-1	TGTGCCAGCAGTGAAAGAGAGGGCTGGGGCTATGGCTACACCTTC	CASSEREGWGYGYTF
TRBJ1-2	-	-	TRBV18	TGTGCCAGCTCACCCCAAAGGGGAGGCTACACCTTC	CASSPQRGGYTF
TRBJ2-3	-	TRBD2	TRBV5-1	TGCGCCAGCAGCTGGACTAGCGGGAATGCAGATACGCAGTATTTT	CASSWTSGNADTQYF
TRBJ1-3	-	-	TRBV28	TGTGCCAGCAGTTTAGGAGACCAAACTGGAAACACCATATATTTT	CASSLGDQTGNTIYF
TRBJ2-2	-	-	TRBV27	TGTGCCAGCAGTAGGAGTTGGAACACCGGGGAGCTGTTTTTT	CASSRSWNTGELFF
TRBJ1-3	-	TRBD1	TRBV5-1	TGCGCCAGCAGCTTGGCACCGACAGGGGAGGGAAACACCATATATTTT	CASSLAPTGEGNTIYF
TRBJ2-1	-	TRBD2	TRBV7-9	TGTGCCAGCAGACTAGCGGGAGTCTATGAGCAGTTCTTC	CASRLAGVYEQFF